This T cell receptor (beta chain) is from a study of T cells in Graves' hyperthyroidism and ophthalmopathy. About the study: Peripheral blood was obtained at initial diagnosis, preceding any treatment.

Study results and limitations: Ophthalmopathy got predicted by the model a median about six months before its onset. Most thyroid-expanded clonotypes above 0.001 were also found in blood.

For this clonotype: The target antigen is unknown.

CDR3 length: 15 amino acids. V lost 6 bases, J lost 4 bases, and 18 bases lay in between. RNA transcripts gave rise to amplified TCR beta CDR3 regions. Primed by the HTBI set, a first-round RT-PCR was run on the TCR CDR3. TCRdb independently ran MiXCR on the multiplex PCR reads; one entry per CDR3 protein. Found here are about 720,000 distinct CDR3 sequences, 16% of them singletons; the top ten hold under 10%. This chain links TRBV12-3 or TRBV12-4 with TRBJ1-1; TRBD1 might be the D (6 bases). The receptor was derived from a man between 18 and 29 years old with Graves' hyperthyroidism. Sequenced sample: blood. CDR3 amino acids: CASSSSGGISTEAFF. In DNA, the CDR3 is TGTGCCAGCAGCAGTTCCGGGGGCATATCCACTGAAGCTTTCTTT.